One sample yielded the 9 T cell receptor beta chains listed below, sequenced in a study of blood T cell repertoires in COVID-19. Libraries were prepared by immunoSEQ multiplex PCR; TCRdb keeps only in-frame clonotypes and omits some of them. The sample shows some 190,000 clones, around 85% of them seen only once. Specimen: peripheral blood. Receptors were obtained from a person in their 70s with COVID-19, enrolled during active disease.

The V and J genes are TRBV14 and TRBJ1-6, with unresolved D. Germline loops: CDR1 SGHDN, CDR2 FVKESK. This CDR3 is 12 amino acids long. The germline V and J ends were trimmed by 4 bases and 12 bases, with 10 bases remaining between them. The CDR3 nucleotides are TGTGCCAGCAGCCCAAATCGGGGACCCCTCCACTTT. It specifies CASSPNRGPLHF.

This rearrangement joins TRBV5-4 to TRBJ2-7; TRBD1 matches at 9 bases. This CDR3 contains 14 residues. The V gene end was trimmed by 0 bases and the J gene end by 6 bases; junction bases not matched to a gene: 4. Germline V gene lookup returns CDR1 SGHNT and CDR2 YYREEE (reference sequence). The CDR3 loop reads CASSLAGQGGEQYF. The CDR3 coding sequence is TGTGCCAGCAGCTTGGCGGGACAGGGTGGCGAGCAGTACTTC.

The chain is built from TRBV19 and TRBJ1-6, with 8 bases matching TRBD1. V lost 7 bases, J lost 7 bases, and 6 bases stayed unmatched. Germline lookup yields CDR1 LNHDA and CDR2 SQIVND (reference sequence). This CDR3 spans 14 amino acids. CDR3 region: CASMTAGGNSPLHF. CDR3 DNA sequence: TGTGCCAGTATGACGGCAGGGGGCAATTCACCCCTCCACTTT.

This clone turned up a few times. The V call is TRBV9, the J call TRBJ2-6, with TRBD1 matching over 7 bases. Trimming at V came to 5 bases and at J to 3 bases, leaving 5 bases not matched to a gene. Per germline, CDR1 SGDLS and CDR2 YYNGEE. The CDR3 sequence is 15 residues long. CDR3 coding DNA: TGTGCCAGCAGAAAGGGGGCAGGTGGGGCCAACGTCCTGACTTTC. Protein: CASRKGAGGANVLTF.

This clone was seen a few times. V and J are TRBV14 and TRBJ2-7; D not resolved. The CDR3 length is 13 residues. CDR1 is SGHDN, CDR2 FVKESK, per germline. Trimming took off 3 bases at V and 7 bases at J, with 13 bases between the two ends. The CDR3, as DNA: TGTGCCAGCAGCCATAATGGGCCTGGGGAGCAGTACTTC. Translating it yields CASSHNGPGEQYF.

The chain recombines TRBV4-3 with TRBJ2-2, with TRBD2 matching 8 bases. V was clipped by 1 base and J by 2 bases; unmatched bases: 6. CDR1 and CDR2 from the germline V gene are LGHNA and YSLEER. The CDR3 is made up of 17 amino acids. The CDR3 loop reads CASSQGTSGDNTGELFF. In DNA form, the CDR3 reads TGCGCCAGCAGCCAAGGTACTAGCGGAGATAACACCGGGGAGCTGTTTTTT.

The count of this clone is one. The chain carries TRBV11-3 and TRBJ2-3, with D perhaps matching TRBD2 (5 bases). The germline V gene encodes CDR1 SGHNT and CDR2 YENEEA. The CDR3 runs to 14 residues. V was cut by 1 base and J by 4 bases, with 9 bases left in between. The CDR3 protein is CASSLGTSSDTQYF. The CDR3 DNA sequence: TGTGCCAGCAGCTTAGGGACTTCATCAGATACGCAGTATTTT.

The chain links TRBV2 to TRBJ2-6; D remains unclear. Germline values: CDR1 SNHLY, CDR2 FYNNEI. The CDR3 is made up of 13 amino acids. Trimming took off 9 bases at V and 0 bases at J, with 6 bases between the two ends. The CDR3 here is CARLSSGANVLTF. The CDR3 DNA follows: TGTGCCAGGCTTAGCTCTGGGGCCAACGTCCTGACTTTC.

The gene calls are TRBV6-1 and TRBJ1-5, with 7 bases that match TRBD1. Unmatched junction bases numbered 3, after V lost 0 bases and J lost 4 bases. This CDR3 is built from 15 residues. The germline gives CDR1 MNHNS, CDR2 SASEGT. CDR3 sequence reads: CASSEAGQQNQPQHF. The CDR3 DNA reads as TGTGCCAGCAGTGAAGCGGGACAGCAAAATCAGCCCCAGCATTTT.